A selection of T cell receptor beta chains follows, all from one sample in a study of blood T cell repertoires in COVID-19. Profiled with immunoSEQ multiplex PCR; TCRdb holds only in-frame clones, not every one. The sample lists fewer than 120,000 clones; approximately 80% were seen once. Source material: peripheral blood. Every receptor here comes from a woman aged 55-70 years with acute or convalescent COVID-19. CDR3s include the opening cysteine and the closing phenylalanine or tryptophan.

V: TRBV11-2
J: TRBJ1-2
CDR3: CASSLDEWWSFTF

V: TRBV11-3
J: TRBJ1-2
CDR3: CASSLGQYNYGYTF

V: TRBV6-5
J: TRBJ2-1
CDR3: CASSRIAFSYNEQFF

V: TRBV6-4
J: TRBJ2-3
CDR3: CASSDAPVSGGDADTQYF

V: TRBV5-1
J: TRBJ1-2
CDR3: CASSLAGGDGYTF

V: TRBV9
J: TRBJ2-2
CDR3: CASSRGQGVLRTGELFF

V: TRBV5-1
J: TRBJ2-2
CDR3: CASTQINGGRNTGELFF

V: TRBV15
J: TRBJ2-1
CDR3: CATSPPTGGHEQFF

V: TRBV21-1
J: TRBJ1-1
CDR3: CASPGLDTEAFF

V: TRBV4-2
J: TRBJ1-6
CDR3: CASSQFEVNSPLHF

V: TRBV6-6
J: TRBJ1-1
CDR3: CASSYSGTGTEAFF

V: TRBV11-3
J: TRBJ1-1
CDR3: CASSFWTGDTEAFF

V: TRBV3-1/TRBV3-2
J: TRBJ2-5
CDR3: CASSQGRSGTGVGETQYF

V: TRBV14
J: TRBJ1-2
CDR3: CASSQWSLYGYTF

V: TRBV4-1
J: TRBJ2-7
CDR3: CASSQGNPGQSDEQYF

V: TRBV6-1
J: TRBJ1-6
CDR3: CASSEIRTADSPLHF

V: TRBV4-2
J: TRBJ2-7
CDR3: CASSQVGGSSYEQYF

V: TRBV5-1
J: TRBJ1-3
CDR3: CASSLEGQAELGNTIYF

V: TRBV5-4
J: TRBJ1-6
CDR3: CASSLGGGGSPLHF

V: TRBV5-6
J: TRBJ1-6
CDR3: CASSLGQGLNSPLHF

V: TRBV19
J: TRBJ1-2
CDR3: CASSPSVRAHYGYTF

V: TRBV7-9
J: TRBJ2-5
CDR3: CASSYRTSGGRETQYF

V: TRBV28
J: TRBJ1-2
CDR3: CASSGTEYGYTF

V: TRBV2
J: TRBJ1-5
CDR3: CAITGTVDQPQHF

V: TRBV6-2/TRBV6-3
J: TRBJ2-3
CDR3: CASSYSTGVGDTQYF

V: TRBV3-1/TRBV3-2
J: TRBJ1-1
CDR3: CASSHLTTGKPNTEAFF

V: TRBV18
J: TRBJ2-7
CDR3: CASSPLAGGYEQYF

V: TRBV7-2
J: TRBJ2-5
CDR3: CASSLFEVGETQYF

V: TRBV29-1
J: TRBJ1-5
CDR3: CSVAQGGNQPQHF

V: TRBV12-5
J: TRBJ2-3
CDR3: CASLPGSATDTQYF

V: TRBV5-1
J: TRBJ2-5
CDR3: CASSLGQGGVETQYF

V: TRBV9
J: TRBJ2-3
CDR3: CASSVPTKRGGRTDTQYF

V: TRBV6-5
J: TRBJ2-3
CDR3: CASSLSGGTDTQYF

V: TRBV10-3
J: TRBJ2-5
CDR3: CATRQGVAETQYF

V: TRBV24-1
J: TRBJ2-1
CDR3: CATSVWGGPDNEQFF

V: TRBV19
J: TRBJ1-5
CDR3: CASSKADRDNQPQHF

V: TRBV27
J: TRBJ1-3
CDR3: CASSLKGYKDSGNTIYF